This TCR beta chain was recovered during a study of blood T cell repertoires in COVID-19. Study overall: The United States, Italy and Spain supplied acute and convalescent COVID-19 samples. T cells, B-cell-depleted T cells, or PBMCs supplied cDNA or gDNA.

Germline-derived CDR1 and CDR2 are SQVTM and ANQGSEA. There are 13 residues in the CDR3. Trimming took 4 bases from V and 4 from J, leaving 13 bases between them. In the original workflow: Reference gene primer amplification in the assay estimated nucleated cell counts. Sequencing used immunoSEQ multiplex PCR; TCRdb keeps in-frame clones, though not all of them. V, J and clone size derive from that table, while D and trimming were established from the DNA sequence. This sample has 200,000 to 250,000 clones, with 87% found just once. This sequence originates from a young man with active or convalescent COVID-19. The sample consisted of peripheral blood. V and J are TRBV29-1 and TRBJ1-1, with a possible D match to TRBD1 (5 bases). The CDR3 protein is CSVGWGWGTEAFF. CDR3 nucleotides: TGCAGCGTTGGCTGGGGCTGGGGCACTGAAGCTTTCTTT.